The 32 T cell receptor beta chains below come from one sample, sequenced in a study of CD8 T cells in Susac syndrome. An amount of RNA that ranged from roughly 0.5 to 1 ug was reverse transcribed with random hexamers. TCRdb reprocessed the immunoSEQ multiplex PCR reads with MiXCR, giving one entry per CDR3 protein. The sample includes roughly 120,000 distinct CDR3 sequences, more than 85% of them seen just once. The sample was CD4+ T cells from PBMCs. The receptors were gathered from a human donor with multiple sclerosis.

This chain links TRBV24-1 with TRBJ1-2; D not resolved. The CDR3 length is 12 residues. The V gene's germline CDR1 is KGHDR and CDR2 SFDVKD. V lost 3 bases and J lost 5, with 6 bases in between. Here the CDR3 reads CATSDSVYGYTF. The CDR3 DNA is TGTGCCACCAGTGATAGTGTATATGGCTACACCTTC.

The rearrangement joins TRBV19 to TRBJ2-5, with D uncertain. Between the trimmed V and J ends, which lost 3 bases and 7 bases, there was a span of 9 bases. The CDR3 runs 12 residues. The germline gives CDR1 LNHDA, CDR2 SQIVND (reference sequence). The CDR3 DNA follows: TGTGCCAGTAGTATCCCCCTTGGGACCCAGTACTTC. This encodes CASSIPLGTQYF.

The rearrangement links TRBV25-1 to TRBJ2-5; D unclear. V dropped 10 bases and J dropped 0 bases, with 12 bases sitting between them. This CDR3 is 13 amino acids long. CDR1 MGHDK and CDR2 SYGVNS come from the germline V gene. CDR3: CAITGLHQETQYF. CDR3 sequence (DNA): TGTGCCATAACCGGGCTTCACCAAGAGACCCAGTACTTC.

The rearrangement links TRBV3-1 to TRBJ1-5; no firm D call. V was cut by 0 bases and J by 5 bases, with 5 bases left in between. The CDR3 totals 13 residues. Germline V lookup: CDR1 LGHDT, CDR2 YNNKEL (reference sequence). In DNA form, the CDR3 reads TGTGCCAGCAGCCAAGAAGCGGATCAGCCCCAGCATTTT. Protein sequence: CASSQEADQPQHF. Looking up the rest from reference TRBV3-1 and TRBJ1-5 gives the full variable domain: DTAVSQTPKYLVTQMGNDKSIKCEQNLGHDTMYWYKQDSKKFLKIMFSYNNKELIINETVPNRFSPKSPDKAHLNLHINSLELGDSAVYFCASSQEADQPQHFGDGTRLSIL.

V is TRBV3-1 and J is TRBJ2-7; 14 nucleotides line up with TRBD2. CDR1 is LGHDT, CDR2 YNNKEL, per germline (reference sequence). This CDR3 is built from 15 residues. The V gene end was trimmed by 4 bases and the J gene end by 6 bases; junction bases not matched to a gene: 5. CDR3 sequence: CASSLDGTSGGEQYF. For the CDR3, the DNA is TGTGCCAGCAGCCTGGATGGGACTAGCGGGGGCGAGCAGTACTTC.

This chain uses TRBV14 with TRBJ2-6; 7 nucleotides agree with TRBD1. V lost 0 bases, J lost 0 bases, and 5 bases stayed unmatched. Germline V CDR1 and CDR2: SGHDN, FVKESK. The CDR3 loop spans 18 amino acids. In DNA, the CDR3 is TGTGCCAGCAGCCAAGAGGTGGGACAGTTCTCTGGGGCCAACGTCCTGACTTTC. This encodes CASSQEVGQFSGANVLTF.

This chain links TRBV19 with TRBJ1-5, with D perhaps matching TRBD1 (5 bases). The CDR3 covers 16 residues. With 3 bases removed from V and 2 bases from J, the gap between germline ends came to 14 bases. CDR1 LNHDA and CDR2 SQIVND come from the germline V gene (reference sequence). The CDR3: CASSIQGRGGNQPQHF. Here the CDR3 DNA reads TGTGCCAGTAGTATCCAGGGCCGTGGGGGCAATCAGCCCCAGCATTTT.

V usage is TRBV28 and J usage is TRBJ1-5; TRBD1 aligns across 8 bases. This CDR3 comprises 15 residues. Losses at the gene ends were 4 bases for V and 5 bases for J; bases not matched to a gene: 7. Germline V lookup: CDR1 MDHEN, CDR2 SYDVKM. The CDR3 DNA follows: TGTGCCAGCAGTTCCTGGACAGGGCGGGATCAGCCCCAGCATTTT. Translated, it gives CASSSWTGRDQPQHF.

CDR3 protein: CASRWTGGTGELFF. CDR3 sequence (DNA): TGTGCCAGCAGATGGACAGGGGGAACCGGGGAGCTGTTTTTT. This chain connects TRBV6-2 or TRBV6-3 to TRBJ2-2; 10 nucleotides align to TRBD1. Trimming removed 6 bases from V and 5 bases from J; junction bases left unmatched: 3. Per the germline V gene, CDR1 is MNHEY and CDR2 is SVGEGT. This CDR3 is 14 amino acids long.

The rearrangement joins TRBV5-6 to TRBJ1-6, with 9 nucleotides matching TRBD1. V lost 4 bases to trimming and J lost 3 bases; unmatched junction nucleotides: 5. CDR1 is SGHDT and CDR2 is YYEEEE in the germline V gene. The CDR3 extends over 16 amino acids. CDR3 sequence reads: CASSMGQGLYNSPLHF. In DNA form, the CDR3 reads TGTGCCAGCAGCATGGGACAGGGTCTCTATAATTCACCCCTCCACTTT.

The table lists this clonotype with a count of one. The CDR3, as DNA: TGCGCCAGCAGCCAAGACACCGGACAGATAACCAAAAACATTCAGTACTTC. Amino acids: CASSQDTGQITKNIQYF. The V and J genes are TRBV4-3 and TRBJ2-4; TRBD1 might be the D (6 bases). The CDR3 is 17 amino acids. V was clipped by 0 bases and J by 2 bases, with 14 bases between them. The germline V gene has CDR1 LGHNA and CDR2 YSLEER.

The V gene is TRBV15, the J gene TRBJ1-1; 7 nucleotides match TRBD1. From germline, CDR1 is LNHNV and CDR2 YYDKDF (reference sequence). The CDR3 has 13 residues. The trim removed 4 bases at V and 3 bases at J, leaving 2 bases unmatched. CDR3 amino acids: CATSKGADTEAFF. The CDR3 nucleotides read TGTGCCACCAGCAAGGGGGCGGACACTGAAGCTTTCTTT.

The CDR3 sequence: CASSQGAGIMRAFF. The DNA for the CDR3 is TGTGCCAGCAGCCAAGGAGCAGGGATTATGAGAGCTTTCTTT. The chain employs TRBV3-1 and TRBJ1-1; weak D call: TRBD1 (5 bases). CDR1 is LGHDT and CDR2 is YNNKEL in the germline V gene (reference sequence). The CDR3 has 14 residues. Deletions cut 1 base from V and 10 bases from J, with 16 bases between. Full variable domain (outside the CDR3, taken from reference TRBV3-1 and TRBJ1-1): DTAVSQTPKYLVTQMGNDKSIKCEQNLGHDTMYWYKQDSKKFLKIMFSYNNKELIINETVPNRFSPKSPDKAHLNLHINSLELGDSAVYFCASSQGAGIMRAFFGQGTRLTVV.

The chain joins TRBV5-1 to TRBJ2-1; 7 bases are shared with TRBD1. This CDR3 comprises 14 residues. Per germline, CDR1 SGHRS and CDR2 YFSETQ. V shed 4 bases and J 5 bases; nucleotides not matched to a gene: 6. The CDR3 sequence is CASSTGDSNNEQFF. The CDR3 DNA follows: TGCGCCAGCAGCACAGGGGACAGCAACAATGAGCAGTTCTTC.

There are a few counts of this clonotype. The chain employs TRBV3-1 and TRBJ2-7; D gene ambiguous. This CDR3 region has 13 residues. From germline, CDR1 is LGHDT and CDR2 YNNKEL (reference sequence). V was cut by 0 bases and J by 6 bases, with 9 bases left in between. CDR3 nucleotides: TGTGCCAGCAGCCAAGACACCCGATCCGAGCAGTACTTC. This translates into CASSQDTRSEQYF.

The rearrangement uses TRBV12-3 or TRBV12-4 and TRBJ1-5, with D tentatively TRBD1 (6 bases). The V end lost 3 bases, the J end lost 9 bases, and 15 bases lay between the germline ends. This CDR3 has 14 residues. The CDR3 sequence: CASSFGQGMRPQHF. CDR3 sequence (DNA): TGTGCCAGCAGTTTTGGGCAGGGGATGAGGCCCCAGCATTTT.

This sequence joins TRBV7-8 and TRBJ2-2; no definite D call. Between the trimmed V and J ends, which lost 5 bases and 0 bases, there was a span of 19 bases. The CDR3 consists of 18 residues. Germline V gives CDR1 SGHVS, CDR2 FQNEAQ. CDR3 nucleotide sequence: TGTGCCAGCAGCCCCTATTCCCTGGTCTCCGCGAACACCGGGGAGCTGTTTTTT. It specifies CASSPYSLVSANTGELFF.

CDR3 residues: CASSYRTARSDGYTF. The CDR3, as DNA: TGTGCCAGCAGTTATCGGACAGCCCGGAGCGATGGCTACACCTTC. The chain recombines TRBV21-1 with TRBJ1-2; the table's D call TRBD1 went unverified against the DNA. TRBV21-1 is recorded as a pseudogene. CDR3 length: 15 residues.

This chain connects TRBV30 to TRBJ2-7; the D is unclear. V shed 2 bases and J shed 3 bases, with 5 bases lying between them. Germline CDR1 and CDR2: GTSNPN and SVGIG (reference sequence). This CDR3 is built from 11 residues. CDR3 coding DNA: TGTGCCTGGAGTAACTTCTACGAGCAGTACTTC. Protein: CAWSNFYEQYF.

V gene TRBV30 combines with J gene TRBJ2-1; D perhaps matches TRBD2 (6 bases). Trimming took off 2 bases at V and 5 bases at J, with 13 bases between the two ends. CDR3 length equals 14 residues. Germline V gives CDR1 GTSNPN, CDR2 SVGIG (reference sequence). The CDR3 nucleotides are TGTGCCTGGAGTCCGGGACTCCTCAACAATGAGCAGTTCTTC. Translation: CAWSPGLLNNEQFF.

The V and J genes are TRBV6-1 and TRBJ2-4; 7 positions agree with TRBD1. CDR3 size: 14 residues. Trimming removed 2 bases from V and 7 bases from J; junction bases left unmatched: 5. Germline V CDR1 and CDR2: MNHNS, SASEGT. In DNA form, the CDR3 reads TGTGCCAGCAGTGAATTGGACAGGCGGAACATTCAGTACTTC. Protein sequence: CASSELDRRNIQYF.

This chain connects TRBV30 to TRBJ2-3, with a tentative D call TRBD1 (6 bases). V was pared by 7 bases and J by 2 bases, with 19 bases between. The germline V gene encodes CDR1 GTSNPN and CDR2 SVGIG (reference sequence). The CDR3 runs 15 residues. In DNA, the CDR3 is TGTGCCTTCGACAAAGGGGGTACCTACACAGATACGCAGTATTTT. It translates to CAFDKGGTYTDTQYF.

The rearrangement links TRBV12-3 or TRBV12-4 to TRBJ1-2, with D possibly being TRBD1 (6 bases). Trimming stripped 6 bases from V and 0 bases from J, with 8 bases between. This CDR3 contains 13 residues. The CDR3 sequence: CASSDRTNYGYTF. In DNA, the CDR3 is TGTGCCAGCAGCGACAGGACTAACTATGGCTACACCTTC.

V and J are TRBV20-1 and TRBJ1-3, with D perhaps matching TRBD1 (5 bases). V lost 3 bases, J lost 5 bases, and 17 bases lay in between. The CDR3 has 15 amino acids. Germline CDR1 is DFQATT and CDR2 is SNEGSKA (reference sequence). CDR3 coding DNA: TGCAGTGCTAGGGACCGCACAGGTCTTAGAAACACCATATATTTT. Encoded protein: CSARDRTGLRNTIYF.

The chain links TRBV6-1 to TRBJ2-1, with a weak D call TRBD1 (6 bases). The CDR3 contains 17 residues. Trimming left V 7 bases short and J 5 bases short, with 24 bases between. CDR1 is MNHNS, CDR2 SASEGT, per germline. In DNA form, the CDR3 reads TGTGCCAGCATAGTTAGGTGGGGACACCAAGCGAACAATGAGCAGTTCTTC. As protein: CASIVRWGHQANNEQFF.

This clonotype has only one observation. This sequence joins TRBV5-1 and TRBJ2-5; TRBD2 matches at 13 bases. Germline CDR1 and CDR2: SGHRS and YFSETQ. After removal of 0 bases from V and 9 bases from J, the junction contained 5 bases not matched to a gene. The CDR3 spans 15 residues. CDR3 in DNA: TGCGCCAGCAGCTTGGAACTAGCGGGGGGGCTGGCCCAGTACTTC. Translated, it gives CASSLELAGGLAQYF.

As DNA, the CDR3 is TGTGCCAGCAGTCGACCGGGACACGTAGACAATGAGCAGTTCTTC. It yields the protein CASSRPGHVDNEQFF. The chain links TRBV6-5 to TRBJ2-1; possible D gene TRBD1, 6 bases. Germline CDR1 is MNHEY and CDR2 is SVGAGI. The CDR3 spans 15 residues. V was shortened by 5 bases and J by 5 bases, with 16 bases between the two germline ends.

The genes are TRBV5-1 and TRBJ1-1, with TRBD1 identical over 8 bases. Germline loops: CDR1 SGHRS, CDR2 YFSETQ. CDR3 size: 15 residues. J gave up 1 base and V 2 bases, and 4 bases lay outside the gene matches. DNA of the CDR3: TGCGCCAGCAGCTTACGGACAGGGTCGAACACTGAAGCTTTCTTT. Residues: CASSLRTGSNTEAFF.

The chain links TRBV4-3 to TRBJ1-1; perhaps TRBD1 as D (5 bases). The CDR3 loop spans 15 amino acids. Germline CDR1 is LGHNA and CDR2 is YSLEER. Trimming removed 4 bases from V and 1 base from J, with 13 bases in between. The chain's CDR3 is CASSRLPGGNTEAFF. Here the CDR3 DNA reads TGCGCCAGCAGCCGACTCCCTGGGGGGAACACTGAAGCTTTCTTT.

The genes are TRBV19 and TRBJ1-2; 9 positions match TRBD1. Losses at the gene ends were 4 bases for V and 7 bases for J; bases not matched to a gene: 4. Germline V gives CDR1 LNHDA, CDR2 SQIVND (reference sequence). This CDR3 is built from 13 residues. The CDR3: CASSRGQGRGYTF. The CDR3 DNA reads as TGTGCCAGTAGTAGGGGACAGGGTCGTGGCTACACCTTC.

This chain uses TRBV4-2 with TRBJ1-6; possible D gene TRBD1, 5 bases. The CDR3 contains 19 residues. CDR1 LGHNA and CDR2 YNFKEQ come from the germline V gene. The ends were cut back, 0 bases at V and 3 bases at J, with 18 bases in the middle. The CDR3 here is CASSQEGGADGNYNSPLHF. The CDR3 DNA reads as TGTGCCAGCAGCCAAGAGGGAGGGGCGGACGGCAACTATAATTCACCCCTCCACTTT.

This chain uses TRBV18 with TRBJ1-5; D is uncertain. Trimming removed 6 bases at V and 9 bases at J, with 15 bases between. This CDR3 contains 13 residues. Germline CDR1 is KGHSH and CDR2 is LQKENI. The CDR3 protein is CASSHKFDGPQHF. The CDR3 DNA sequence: TGTGCCAGCTCGCACAAATTCGACGGGCCCCAGCATTTT.